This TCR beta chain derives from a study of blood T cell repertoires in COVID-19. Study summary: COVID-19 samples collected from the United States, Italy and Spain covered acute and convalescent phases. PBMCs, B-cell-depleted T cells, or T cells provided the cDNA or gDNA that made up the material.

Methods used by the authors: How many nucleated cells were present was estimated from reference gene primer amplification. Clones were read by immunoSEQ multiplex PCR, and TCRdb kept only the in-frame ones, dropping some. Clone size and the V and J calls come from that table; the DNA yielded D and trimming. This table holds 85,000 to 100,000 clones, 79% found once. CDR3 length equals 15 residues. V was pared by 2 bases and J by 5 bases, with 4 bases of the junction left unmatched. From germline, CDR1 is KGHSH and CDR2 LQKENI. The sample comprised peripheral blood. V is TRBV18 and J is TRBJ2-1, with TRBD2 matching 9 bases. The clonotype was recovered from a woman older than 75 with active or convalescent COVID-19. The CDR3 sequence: CASSPFSGSHNEQFF. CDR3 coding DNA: TGTGCCAGCTCACCATTTAGCGGGAGCCACAATGAGCAGTTCTTC.